The 30 T cell receptor beta chains in this list originate from one sample, sequenced in a study of blood T cell repertoires in COVID-19. Profiling relied on immunoSEQ multiplex PCR, and the TCRdb table lists in-frame clones only, not all of them. The table includes tens of thousands of clones, around 80% detected once. The sequenced sample consisted of peripheral blood. These receptors were taken from a woman of 80 years or more with acute or convalescent COVID-19.

This clone was picked up one time. This chain connects TRBV29-1 to TRBJ1-2; D is perhaps TRBD1 (6 bases). The V gene lost 6 bases and the J gene lost 4 bases, with 15 bases spanning the gap. Per the germline V gene, CDR1 is SQVTM and CDR2 is ANQGSEA. CDR3 length equals 13 residues. CDR3 protein: CSVSPGGAYGYTF. As DNA, the CDR3 is TGCAGCGTCTCTCCGGGGGGGGCCTATGGCTACACCTTC.

The chain uses TRBV5-1 and TRBJ1-1; possible D gene TRBD1, 5 bases. Trimming took 0 bases from V and 10 from J, leaving 13 bases between them. The germline CDR1 and CDR2 sequences are SGHRS and YFSETQ. There are 13 residues in the CDR3. The CDR3 is CASSLDFGALAFF. In DNA form, the CDR3 reads TGCGCCAGCAGCTTGGATTTTGGGGCCCTAGCTTTCTTT.

V gene TRBV27 combines with J gene TRBJ2-1, with D maybe TRBD1 (7 bases). V gave up 7 bases and J gave up 3 bases, with 25 bases separating them. The CDR3 consists of 18 residues. Germline V gene sequence: CDR1 MNHEY, CDR2 SMNVEV (reference sequence). CDR3 DNA: TGTGCCAGCACCCCAAGGGGGCTGGCGGGGAGCTTCTACAATGAGCAGTTCTTC. Residues: CASTPRGLAGSFYNEQFF.

J is TRBJ2-3 and V is TRBV11-2; 7 bases align to TRBD2. This CDR3 is built from 14 residues. V lost 1 base, J lost 4 bases, and 2 bases stayed unmatched. The germline gives CDR1 SGHAT, CDR2 FQNNGV. CDR3 amino acids: CASSLGLAADTQYF. CDR3 bases: TGTGCCAGCAGCTTAGGACTAGCCGCAGATACGCAGTATTTT.

The V gene is TRBV11-2, the J gene TRBJ1-1, with 7 bases fitting TRBD1. The CDR3 runs to 15 residues. V lost 9 bases to trimming and J lost 2 bases; unmatched junction nucleotides: 12. Germline-derived CDR1 and CDR2 are SGHAT and FQNNGV. CDR3 sequence reads: CASEKGARVNTEAFF. In DNA, the CDR3 is TGTGCCAGTGAAAAGGGGGCGAGAGTTAACACTGAAGCTTTCTTT.

The chain has TRBV28 and TRBJ1-2; 10 nucleotides line up with TRBD1. The CDR3 runs to 14 residues. The V and J ends lost 6 bases and 2 bases, in that order; junction bases with no gene match: 3. The V gene's germline CDR1 is MDHEN and CDR2 SYDVKM. The CDR3, as DNA: TGTGCCAGCAGGAGACAGGGGGCGAACTATGGCTACACCTTC. It yields the protein CASRRQGANYGYTF.

The V call is TRBV10-3, the J call TRBJ2-2; tentative D call: TRBD1 (5 bases). Trimming took off 7 bases at V and 3 bases at J, with 12 bases between the two ends. Germline CDR1 reads ENHRY; CDR2 reads SYGVKD. CDR3 length equals 14 residues. This CDR3 is CAITPQADTGELFF. The CDR3 nucleotides read TGTGCCATCACCCCACAGGCCGACACCGGGGAGCTGTTTTTT.

V gene TRBV2 combines with J gene TRBJ2-2; D might be TRBD1 (6 bases). CDR3 size: 13 residues. Trimming shortened V by 6 bases and J by 1 base, and 6 bases separated the two germline ends. CDR1 is SNHLY and CDR2 is FYNNEI in the germline V gene. The CDR3 reads CASRTGNTGELFF. DNA of the CDR3: TGTGCCAGCAGGACAGGGAACACCGGGGAGCTGTTTTTT.

This chain joins TRBV9 and TRBJ2-2; 8 nucleotides match TRBD1. Germline V CDR1 and CDR2: SGDLS, YYNGEE. This CDR3 region has 15 residues. J gave up 6 bases and V 3 bases, and 7 bases lay outside the gene matches. The CDR3: CASSETGVVPGELFF. CDR3 coding DNA: TGTGCCAGCAGCGAGACAGGGGTAGTACCCGGGGAGCTGTTTTTT.

J is TRBJ1-6 and V is TRBV7-2; a possible D gene is TRBD1 (6 bases). V lost 6 bases to trimming and J lost 9 bases, with 12 bases between them. Germline loops: CDR1 SGHTA, CDR2 FQGNSA. The CDR3 is 13 amino acids. CDR3 coding DNA: TGTGCCAGCAGACCAGACAGGATTTCACCCCTCCACTTT. Translated: CASRPDRISPLHF.

J is TRBJ2-7 and V is TRBV2, with 8 positions matching TRBD1. Per the germline V gene, CDR1 is SNHLY and CDR2 is FYNNEI. V lost 6 bases to trimming and J lost 0 bases; unmatched junction nucleotides: 10. The length of the CDR3 is 16 residues. CDR3 in DNA: TGTGCCAGCAGGCAGGGGGCAGCGTTCCGCTCCTACGAGCAGTACTTC. It yields the protein CASRQGAAFRSYEQYF.

J is TRBJ1-1 and V is TRBV19; 7 bases match TRBD1. The CDR3 runs 14 residues. Per the germline V gene, CDR1 is LNHDA and CDR2 is SQIVND (reference sequence). V was pared by 5 bases and J by 6 bases, with 9 bases of the junction left unmatched. The CDR3 bases are TGTGCCAGTAGTCCACAGGGGCGGCGGGCTGAAGCTTTCTTT. Amino acid sequence: CASSPQGRRAEAFF.

The chain joins TRBV28 to TRBJ2-5, with D maybe TRBD1 (6 bases). Germline loops: CDR1 MDHEN, CDR2 SYDVKM. The CDR3 length is 17 residues. The germline V and J ends were trimmed by 1 base and 1 base, with 16 bases remaining between them. Here the CDR3 reads CASSLSFVDRSQETQYF. The CDR3 DNA reads TGTGCCAGCAGTTTATCCTTCGTTGACAGGAGCCAAGAGACCCAGTACTTC.

The chain employs TRBV5-1 and TRBJ1-2; weak D call: TRBD1 (5 bases). CDR3 length: 15 amino acids. V lost 4 bases, J lost 3 bases, and 16 bases lay in between. Germline V gives CDR1 SGHRS, CDR2 YFSETQ. For the CDR3, the DNA is TGCGCCAGCAGCCCAGGTGGAGGGGAGGACTATGGCTACACCTTC. This translates into CASSPGGGEDYGYTF.

The gene calls are TRBV25-1 and TRBJ2-3; 7 bases are shared with TRBD2. The germline CDR1 and CDR2 sequences are MGHDK and SYGVNS. V lost 3 bases and J lost 2; bases outside the gene matches: 2. The CDR3 is 14 amino acids. CDR3 amino acids: CASSDRDYTDTQYF. The CDR3 DNA reads TGTGCCAGCAGTGATCGGGACTACACAGATACGCAGTATTTT.

As for this clone: Other DNA sequences in the sample encode the same CDR3. V gene TRBV11-2 combines with J gene TRBJ2-7, with no clear D. CDR1 SGHAT and CDR2 FQNNGV come from the germline V gene. The CDR3 spans 12 residues. The ends were cut back, 3 bases at V and 0 bases at J, with 3 bases in the middle. As DNA, the CDR3 is TGTGCCAGCAGCTTCCTCTCCTACGAGCAGTACTTC. Encoded protein: CASSFLSYEQYF.

This rearrangement joins TRBV6-5 to TRBJ1-6; a possible D gene is TRBD1 (5 bases). Trimming shortened V by 4 bases and J by 7 bases, and 8 bases separated the two germline ends. The CDR3 covers 13 residues. CDR1 and CDR2 (germline): MNHEY, SVGAGI. CDR3 coding DNA: TGTGCCAGCAGTTCCCACAGGAATTCACCCCTCCACTTT. Protein product: CASSSHRNSPLHF.

This clone has more than one count but fewer than ten. The gene calls are TRBV5-1 and TRBJ2-5; 8 bases align to TRBD1. J gave up 4 bases and V 4 bases, and 3 bases lay outside the gene matches. Germline V CDR1 and CDR2: SGHRS, YFSETQ. The CDR3 is 13 amino acids. The DNA of the CDR3 is TGCGCCAGCAGCCGAGACAGGGGAGAGACCCAGTACTTC. Protein product: CASSRDRGETQYF.

The rearrangement joins TRBV3-1 (or the pseudogene TRBV3-2) to TRBJ1-5; no firm D call. Germline CDR1 reads LGHDT; CDR2 reads YNNKEL (reference sequence). The CDR3 has 15 residues. V dropped 4 bases and J dropped 7 bases, with 17 bases sitting between them. This CDR3 reads CASSLSAPGGQPQHF. The CDR3 DNA is TGTGCCAGCAGCCTCTCGGCACCCGGCGGGCAGCCCCAGCATTTT.

This chain uses TRBV19 with TRBJ2-7, with 10 bases that match TRBD1. Germline lookup yields CDR1 LNHDA and CDR2 SQIVND (reference sequence). The CDR3 sequence is 13 residues long. Unmatched junction bases numbered 3, after V lost 6 bases and J lost 4 bases. CDR3 nucleotides: TGTGCCAGTAGGGACAGGGGGAGGTACGAGCAGTACTTC. As protein: CASRDRGRYEQYF. Looking up the rest from reference TRBV19 and TRBJ2-7 gives the full variable domain: DGGITQSPKYLFRKEGQNVTLSCEQNLNHDAMYWYRQDPGQGLRLIYYSQIVNDFQKGDIAEGYSVSREKKESFPLTVTSAQKNPTAFYLCASRDRGRYEQYFGPGTRLTVT.

The V call is TRBV12-3 or TRBV12-4, the J call TRBJ1-2; D remains unclear. The CDR3 has 12 amino acids. V was clipped by 11 bases and J by 7 bases, with 17 bases between them. The CDR3 bases are TGTGCCGTCTTGCGGGAGGGCAGTGGCTACACCTTC. The encoded protein is CAVLREGSGYTF.

The chain employs TRBV6-5 and TRBJ1-1; D call uncertain. This CDR3 region has 13 residues. V dropped 5 bases and J dropped 3 bases, with 10 bases sitting between them. The germline V gene has CDR1 MNHEY and CDR2 SVGAGI. The DNA for the CDR3 is TGTGCCAGCAGTACGAGGGCGGACACTGAAGCTTTCTTT. Translated, it gives CASSTRADTEAFF.

This clone was seen once. The chain couples TRBV28 to TRBJ1-2, with TRBD1 matching 7 bases. The V gene end was trimmed by 7 bases and the J gene end by 7 bases; junction bases not matched to a gene: 15. Germline V gene sequence: CDR1 MDHEN, CDR2 SYDVKM. CDR3 length equals 15 residues. CDR3 residues: CASNPTGALLRGYTF. The CDR3 region has the DNA TGTGCCAGCAACCCCACAGGGGCGTTATTACGTGGCTACACCTTC.

The chain couples TRBV10-3 to TRBJ1-2; D ambiguous. In germline, CDR1 is ENHRY, CDR2 SYGVKD. V lost 7 bases, J lost 3 bases, and 15 bases lay in between. The CDR3 totals 14 residues. CDR3 nucleotides: TGTGCCATCACCCCCCAGTCTCTCGACTATGGCTACACCTTC. Its protein product is CAITPQSLDYGYTF.

This sequence joins TRBV19 and TRBJ1-5; the match to TRBD1 covers 12 bases. From germline, CDR1 is LNHDA and CDR2 SQIVND (reference sequence). There are 15 residues in the CDR3. Unmatched junction bases numbered 5, after V lost 6 bases and J lost 5 bases. The CDR3 DNA reads as TGTGCCAGTAGAACGGGACAGGGGGCCTATCAGCCCCAGCATTTT. It encodes CASRTGQGAYQPQHF.

This clone showed up just a few times. J is TRBJ2-7 and V is TRBV18, with D maybe TRBD1 (5 bases). The ends were cut back, 2 bases at V and 6 bases at J, with 14 bases in the middle. The CDR3 runs 14 residues. Germline assignment: CDR1 KGHSH and CDR2 LQKENI. The CDR3 is CASSPADPQGEQYF. Written as DNA, the CDR3 is TGTGCCAGCTCACCAGCGGATCCCCAGGGCGAGCAGTACTTC.

The rearrangement links TRBV6-5 to TRBJ2-4; D unclear. The V and J ends lost 2 bases and 0 bases respectively, with 11 bases between them. The germline V gene has CDR1 MNHEY and CDR2 SVGAGI. This CDR3 spans 16 amino acids. The CDR3 loop is CASSYSSNLAKNIQYF. The DNA for the CDR3 is TGTGCCAGCAGTTACAGCTCAAACCTAGCCAAAAACATTCAGTACTTC.

The rearrangement links TRBV5-1 to TRBJ1-2; no firm D call. There are 15 residues in the CDR3. Trimming removed 1 base from V and 8 bases from J, with 18 bases in between. Per the germline V gene, CDR1 is SGHRS and CDR2 is YFSETQ. CDR3 amino acids: CASSLYSGVREGYTF. In DNA, the CDR3 is TGCGCCAGCAGCTTGTACTCCGGGGTGAGAGAAGGCTACACCTTC.

This sequence joins TRBV18 and TRBJ1-1; perhaps TRBD1 as D (5 bases). The CDR3 totals 16 residues. The V gene lost 1 base and the J gene lost 6 bases, with 18 bases spanning the gap. CDR1 KGHSH and CDR2 LQKENI come from the germline V gene. The CDR3 nucleotides read TGTGCCAGCTCACCACTCCGCTCCGGGGGAGGGGCTGAAGCTTTCTTT. Residues: CASSPLRSGGGAEAFF.

The chain recombines TRBV19 with TRBJ1-3; tentative D call: TRBD1 (6 bases). Trimming removed 3 bases from V and 0 bases from J, with 27 bases in between. Germline CDR1 reads LNHDA; CDR2 reads SQIVND (reference sequence). The length of the CDR3 is 21 residues. This chain's CDR3 is CASSIWFGQTASDYSGNTIYF. The CDR3, as DNA: TGTGCCAGTAGTATTTGGTTCGGACAGACGGCCTCGGATTACTCTGGAAACACCATATATTTT.